The clone carrying this T cell receptor beta chain was seen ten or more times. Antigen: not known. Preparing the TCRbeta library involved the use of unique molecular identifiers. TCRdb recomputed calls from the PCR reads with MiXCR, one row per CDR3 protein. This sample has fewer than 550,000 distinct CDR3 sequences; 8% to 11% occur once, and the top ten carry approximately 2%. This sample is part of a study of T-cell reconstitution after alpha-beta-depleted transplantation in children. Points from the study as a whole: As was reported, about two months after transplant, alpha-beta T cells came from several hundred expanded graft clones.

This CDR3 contains 13 residues. Trimming removed 7 bases from V and 1 base from J, with 13 bases in between. Germline V CDR1 and CDR2: SQVTM, ANQGSEA. The sequence came from a child under 10 years old with inherited bone marrow failure, due to receive a stem cell transplant. The source was PBMCs, collected before TCRalphabeta/CD19-depleted stem cell transplant. The V call is TRBV29-1, the J call TRBJ1-1, with D possibly being TRBD1 (5 bases). DNA of the CDR3: TGCAGCGCACTACAGGTTAAGAACACTGAAGCTTTCTTT. This translates into CSALQVKNTEAFF.